The sequence of this T cell receptor beta chain was determined in a study of tumor-infiltrating lymphocytes in localized non-small cell lung cancer (dated by TCRdb to the early 2020s). Study-wide context: The cohort covered several histologies, both smokers and never-smokers, and patients whose samples were collected after neoadjuvant chemotherapy. Resected tumor tissue and uninvolved lung tissue described as non-adjacent to the tumor were contributed by each patient, with both tissues obtained from the same patient. Alongside flow cytometry, multiplex immunofluorescence, RNA-seq, exome sequencing and proteomics, TCR sequencing was applied to the same patients as one of several integrated assays. The overall ICON cohort comprised 150 or so surgical patients with localized non-small cell lung cancer whose tumors were resected. A total of 55 or so patients were included in the paired tumor versus uninvolved lung comparison of immunoSEQ T-cell fraction. Study-level results and caveats: Assay coverage varied across patients depending on available tissue quantity, so only a subset of the cohort had TCR sequencing. The TCR-derived T-cell fraction showed no difference between the flow cytometry-defined immunotypes IM1 (good prognosis) and IM2 (poor prognosis). No association of tumor T-cell fraction from TCR sequencing with recurrence-free survival was found (p = 0.61). Because different pieces of the same tissue were used for different assays, technical variation could not be separated from intratumor heterogeneity. In line with immunofluorescence CD3 counts, TCRbeta sequencing supported higher T cell infiltration in tumors compared with uninvolved lung tissue.

The first patient joined ICON in April 2016, and enrollment wrapped up when the last patient was enrolled in late 2018. In a subcohort of 60 to 85 patients, fresh tumor and matched uninvolved tissue were collected for in-depth immune analyses, with TCR sequencing among those analyses. DNA isolated from bulk tissue, without cell sorting, was used for TCR sequencing. CDR1 is given as SGHDT and CDR2 as YYEEEE, both from the germline V gene. The germline ends are 5 bases apart after V is trimmed by 2 bases and J by 2 bases. Spanning cysteine to phenylalanine, the CDR3 consists of 13 amino acids. Only the CDR3 part of the read is kept: 39 bases, read in frame from the first base. Turning to this clone: The specificity of this receptor is unknown. No qualities accompany the bases; no much larger clone lies one base away.

TCR sequencing with the immunoSEQ assay provided the T-cell fraction in tumor and uninvolved lung tissue. The authors processed their data as follows. For survival analysis, patients were divided into high (upper tertile) and low (lower two tertiles) T-cell fraction groups, which were compared by log-rank test. Paired tumor versus uninvolved lung differences in T-cell fraction were tested with a signed-rank test. As stored in TCRdb, this immuneACCESS dataset retains in-frame rearrangements with V and J assigned. A fraction of the clones does not appear; measured against another copy, unresolved V genes explain less than half of the discrepancy, and the remainder lacks a known reason. V, J and clone size were drawn from that table, and D and trimming were deduced from the DNA. Recorded for this sample are 5,200 or so clones; approximately 71% of them occurred a single time. The leading ten clones occupy around three fifths of the sample.

Sample: lung tumor tissue. The origin of this receptor is a human donor with non-small cell lung cancer. The chain links TRBV5-6 with TRBJ1-5; there is no confident call for the D gene. The CDR3 here reads CASSLWGNQPQHF. The DNA sequence is given as TGTGCCAGCAGCTTATGGGGCAATCAGCCCCAGCATTTT.